This T cell receptor (beta chain) stems from a study of T cell repertoires in cytomegalovirus infection. Turning to the study itself: Public TCR beta signatures were indicative of both CMV infection and a matching HLA type.

General observations from the study: Individuals carrying CMV plus the relevant HLA were identified by cumulative frequency of public TCR beta families. CMV-specific TCR beta clonotypes restricted by HLA-C dominated the ex vivo response.

MiXCR was run by TCRdb on the reads, yielding one entry per CDR3 protein. Of around 280,000 distinct CDR3 sequences in the sample, around 9.1% are singletons; the top ten hold around 2.4%. Germline V lookup: CDR1 SGHVS, CDR2 FQNEAQ. V lost 0 bases to trimming and J lost 2 bases; unmatched junction nucleotides: 6. CDR3 length: 16 amino acids. In this sample, this clonotype turned up many times. Its antigen is unknown. The sequenced material came from PBMCs. The gene calls are TRBV7-8 and TRBJ1-2; 7 positions agree with TRBD1. This clonotype was sampled from a human donor in good health (CMV status not recorded). Some clones in this sample may be carry-over from other donors' samples. CDR3 DNA sequence: TGTGCCAGCAGCTTAGCGCCGGACAGGATAAACTATGGCTACACCTTC. As protein: CASSLAPDRINYGYTF.